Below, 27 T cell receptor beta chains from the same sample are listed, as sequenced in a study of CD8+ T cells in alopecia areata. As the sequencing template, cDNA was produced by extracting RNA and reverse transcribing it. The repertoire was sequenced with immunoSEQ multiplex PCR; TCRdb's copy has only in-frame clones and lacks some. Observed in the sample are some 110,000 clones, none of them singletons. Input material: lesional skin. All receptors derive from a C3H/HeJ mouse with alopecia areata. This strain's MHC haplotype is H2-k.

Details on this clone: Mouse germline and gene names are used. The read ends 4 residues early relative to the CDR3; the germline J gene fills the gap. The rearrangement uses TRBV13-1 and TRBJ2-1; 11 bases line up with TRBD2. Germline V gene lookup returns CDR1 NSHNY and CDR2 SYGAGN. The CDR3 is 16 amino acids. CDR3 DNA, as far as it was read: TGTGCCAGCAGTGATACTGGGGGGGCGAGGTGGGCT. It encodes CASSDTGGARWA. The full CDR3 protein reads CASSDTGGARWAEQFF.

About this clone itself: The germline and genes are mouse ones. Partial CDR3 DNA: TGCACCTGCAGGCGAGGGGGCTACCAAGAC. This translates into CTCRRGGYQD. The entire CDR3 sequence reads CTCRRGGYQDTQYF. The V call is TRBV1, the J call TRBJ2-5, with D perhaps matching TRBD1 (7 bases). Read coverage stops 4 residues before the CDR3 terminus; the germline J gene supplies the remainder. CDR3 length: 14 amino acids. From germline, CDR1 is NSQYPW and CDR2 LRSPGD (reference sequence). Trimming took 6 bases from V and 1 from J, leaving 11 bases between them. The whole variable domain, filled in from reference TRBV1 and TRBJ2-5, reads VTLLEQNPRWRLVPRGQAVNLRCILKNSQYPWMSWYQQDLQKQLQWLFTLRSPGDKEVKSLPGADYLATRVTDTELRLQVANMSQGRTLYCTCRRGGYQDTQYFGPGTRLLVL.

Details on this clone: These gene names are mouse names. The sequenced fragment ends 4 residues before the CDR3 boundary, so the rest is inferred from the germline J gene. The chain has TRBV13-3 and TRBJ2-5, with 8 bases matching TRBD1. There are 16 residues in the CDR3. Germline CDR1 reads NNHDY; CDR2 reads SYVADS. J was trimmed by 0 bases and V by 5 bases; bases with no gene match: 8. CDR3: CASRPRDRPNQDTQYF. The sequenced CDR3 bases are TGTGCCAGCAGGCCCCGGGACAGGCCTAACCAAGAC.

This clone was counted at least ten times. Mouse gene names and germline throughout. The CDR3 protein is CASSYRDRASDYTF. CDR3 DNA, as far as it was read: TGTGCCAGCAGTTACCGGGACAGGGCTTCC. The rearrangement links TRBV13-3 to TRBJ1-2, with 9 bases fitting TRBD1. The DNA ends 4 residues before the CDR3 does, and the rest of the CDR3 is filled in from the germline J gene. CDR1 NNHDY and CDR2 SYVADS come from the germline V gene. The CDR3 runs 14 residues.

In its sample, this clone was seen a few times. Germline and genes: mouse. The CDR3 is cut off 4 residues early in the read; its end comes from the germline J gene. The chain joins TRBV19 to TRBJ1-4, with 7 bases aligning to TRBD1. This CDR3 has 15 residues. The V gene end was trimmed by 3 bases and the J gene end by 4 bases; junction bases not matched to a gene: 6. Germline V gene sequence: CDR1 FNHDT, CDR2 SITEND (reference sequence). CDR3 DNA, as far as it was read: TGTGCCAGCAGTACTCCGGGACAGAACAACGAA. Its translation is CASSTPGQNNE. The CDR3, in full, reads CASSTPGQNNERLFF.

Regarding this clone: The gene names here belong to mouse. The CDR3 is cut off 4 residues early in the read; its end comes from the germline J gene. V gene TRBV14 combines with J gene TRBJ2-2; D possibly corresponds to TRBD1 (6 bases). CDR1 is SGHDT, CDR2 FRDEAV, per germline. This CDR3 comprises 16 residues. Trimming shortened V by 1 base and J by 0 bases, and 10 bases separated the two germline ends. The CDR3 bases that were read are TGTGCCAGCAGTTTCGGGGACAAATCAAACACCGGG. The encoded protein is CASSFGDKSNTG. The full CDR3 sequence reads CASSFGDKSNTGQLYF.

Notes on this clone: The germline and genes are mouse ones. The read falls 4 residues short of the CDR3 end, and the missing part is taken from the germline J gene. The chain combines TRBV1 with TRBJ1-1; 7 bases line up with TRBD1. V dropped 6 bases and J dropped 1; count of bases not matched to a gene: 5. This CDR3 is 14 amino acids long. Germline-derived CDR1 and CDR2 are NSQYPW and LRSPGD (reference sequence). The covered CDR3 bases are TGCACCTGCAGGAGCGGGACAGAAAACACA. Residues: CTCRSGTENT. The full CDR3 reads CTCRSGTENTEVFF.

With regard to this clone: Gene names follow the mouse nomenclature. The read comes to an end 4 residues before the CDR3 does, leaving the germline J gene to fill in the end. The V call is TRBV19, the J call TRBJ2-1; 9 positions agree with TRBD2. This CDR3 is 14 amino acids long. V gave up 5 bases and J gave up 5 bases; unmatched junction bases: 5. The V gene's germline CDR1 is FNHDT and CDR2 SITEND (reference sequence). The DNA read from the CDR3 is TGTGCCAGCAGGGGGACTGGGAGGAATGCT. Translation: CASRGTGRNA. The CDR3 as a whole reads CASRGTGRNAEQFF.

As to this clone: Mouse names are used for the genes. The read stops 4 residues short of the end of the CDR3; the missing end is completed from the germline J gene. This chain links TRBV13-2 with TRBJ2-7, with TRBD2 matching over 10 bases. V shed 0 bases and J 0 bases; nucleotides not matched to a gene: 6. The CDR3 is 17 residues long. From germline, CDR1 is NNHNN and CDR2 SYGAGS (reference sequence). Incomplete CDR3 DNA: TGTGCCAGCGGTGATGAGGCGACTGGGGGGCACTCCTAT. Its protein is CASGDEATGGHSY. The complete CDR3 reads CASGDEATGGHSYEQYF.

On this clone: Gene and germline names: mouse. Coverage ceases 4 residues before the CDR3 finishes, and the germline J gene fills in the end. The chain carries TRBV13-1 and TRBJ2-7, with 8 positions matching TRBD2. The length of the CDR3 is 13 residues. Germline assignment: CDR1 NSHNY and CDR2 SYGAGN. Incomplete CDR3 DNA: TGTGCCAGCAGTGCCTGGGGGGATTAT. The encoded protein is CASSAWGDY. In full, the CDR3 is CASSAWGDYEQYF.

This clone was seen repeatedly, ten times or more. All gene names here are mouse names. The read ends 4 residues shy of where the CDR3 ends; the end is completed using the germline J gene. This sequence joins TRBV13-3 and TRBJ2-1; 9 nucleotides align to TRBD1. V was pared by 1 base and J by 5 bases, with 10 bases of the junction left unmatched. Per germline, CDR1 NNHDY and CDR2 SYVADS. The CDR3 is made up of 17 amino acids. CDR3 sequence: CASSDYPPDRGNAEQFF. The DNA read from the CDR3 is TGTGCCAGCAGTGATTACCCCCCGGACAGGGGTAATGCT.

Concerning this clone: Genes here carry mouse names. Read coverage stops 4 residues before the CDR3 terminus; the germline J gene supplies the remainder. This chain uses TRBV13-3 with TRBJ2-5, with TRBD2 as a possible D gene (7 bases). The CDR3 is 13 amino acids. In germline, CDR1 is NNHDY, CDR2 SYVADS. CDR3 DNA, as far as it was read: TGTGCCAGCAGTGACTGGGGGCGTGAC. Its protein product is CASSDWGRD. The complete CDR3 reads CASSDWGRDTQYF.

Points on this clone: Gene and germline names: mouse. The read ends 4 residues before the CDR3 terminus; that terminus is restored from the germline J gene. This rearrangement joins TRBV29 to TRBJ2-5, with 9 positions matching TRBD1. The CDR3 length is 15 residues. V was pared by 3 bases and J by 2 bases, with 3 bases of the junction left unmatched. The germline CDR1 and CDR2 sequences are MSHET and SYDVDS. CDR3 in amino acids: CASSLGDRVQDTQYF. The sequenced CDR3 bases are TGTGCTAGCAGTTTGGGGGACAGGGTCCAAGAC.

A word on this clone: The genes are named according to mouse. CDR3: CASLDRGPYAEQFF. CDR3 DNA (partial): TGTGCCAGCCTGGACAGGGGACCCTATGCT. The chain has TRBV13-3 and TRBJ2-1; 9 positions agree with TRBD1. The sequence runs out 4 residues before the end of the CDR3; the remainder is reconstructed from the germline J gene. CDR3 length equals 14 residues. Germline CDR1 NNHDY, CDR2 SYVADS. With V trimmed by 7 bases and J by 3 bases, 5 bases remained unmatched.

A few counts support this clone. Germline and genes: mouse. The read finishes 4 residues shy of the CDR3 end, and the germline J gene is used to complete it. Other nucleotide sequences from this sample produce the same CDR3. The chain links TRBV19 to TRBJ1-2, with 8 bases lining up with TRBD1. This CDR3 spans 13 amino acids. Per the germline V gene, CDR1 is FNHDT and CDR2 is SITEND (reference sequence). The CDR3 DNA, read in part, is TGTGCCAGCAGCACAACAGGGGGATCC. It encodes CASSTTGGS. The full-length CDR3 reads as CASSTTGGSDYTF.

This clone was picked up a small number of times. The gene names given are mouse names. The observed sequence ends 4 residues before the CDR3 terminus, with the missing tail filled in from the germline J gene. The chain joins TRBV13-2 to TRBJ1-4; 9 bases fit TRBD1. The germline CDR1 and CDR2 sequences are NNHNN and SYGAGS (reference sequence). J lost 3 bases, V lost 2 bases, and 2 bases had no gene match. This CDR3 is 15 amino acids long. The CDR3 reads CASGEDRGANERLFF. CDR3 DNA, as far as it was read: TGTGCCAGCGGTGAAGACAGGGGGGCCAACGAA.

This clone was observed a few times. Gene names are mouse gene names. CDR3 bases read: TGTGCCAGCAGTGACAGGGGGGATTCAAACTCC. It specifies CASSDRGDSNS. The full-length CDR3 reads as CASSDRGDSNSDYTF. V is TRBV13-1 and J is TRBJ1-2; 7 bases fit TRBD1. The CDR3 end is not reached by the read, which stops 4 residues before it; the germline J gene fills it in. Germline V gene sequence: CDR1 NSHNY, CDR2 SYGAGN. CDR3 size: 15 residues. V lost 2 bases and J lost 0; bases outside the gene matches: 4.

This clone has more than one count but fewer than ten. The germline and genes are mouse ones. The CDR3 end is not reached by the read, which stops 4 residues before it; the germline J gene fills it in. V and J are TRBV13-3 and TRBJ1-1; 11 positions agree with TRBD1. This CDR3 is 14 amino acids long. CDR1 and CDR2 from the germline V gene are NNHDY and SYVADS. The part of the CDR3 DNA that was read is TGTGCCAGCAGTGAAGGACAGGGGGCGGCA. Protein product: CASSEGQGAA. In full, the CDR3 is CASSEGQGAAEVFF.

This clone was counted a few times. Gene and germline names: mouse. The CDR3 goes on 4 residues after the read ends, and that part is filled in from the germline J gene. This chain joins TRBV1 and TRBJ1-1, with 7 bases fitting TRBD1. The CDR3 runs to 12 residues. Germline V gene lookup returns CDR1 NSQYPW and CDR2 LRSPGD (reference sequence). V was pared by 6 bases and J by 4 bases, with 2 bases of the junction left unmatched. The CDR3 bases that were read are TGCACCTGCAGCTCAGGGGGCACA. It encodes CTCSSGGT. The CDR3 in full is CTCSSGGTEVFF.

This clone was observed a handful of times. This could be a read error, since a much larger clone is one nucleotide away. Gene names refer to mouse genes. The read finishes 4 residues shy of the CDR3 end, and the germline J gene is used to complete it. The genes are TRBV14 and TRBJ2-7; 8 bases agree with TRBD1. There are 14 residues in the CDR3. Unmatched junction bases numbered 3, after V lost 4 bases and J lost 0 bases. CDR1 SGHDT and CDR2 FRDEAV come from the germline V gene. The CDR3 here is CASSPGTGSYEQYF. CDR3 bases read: TGTGCCAGCAGTCCCGGGACAGGCTCCTAT.

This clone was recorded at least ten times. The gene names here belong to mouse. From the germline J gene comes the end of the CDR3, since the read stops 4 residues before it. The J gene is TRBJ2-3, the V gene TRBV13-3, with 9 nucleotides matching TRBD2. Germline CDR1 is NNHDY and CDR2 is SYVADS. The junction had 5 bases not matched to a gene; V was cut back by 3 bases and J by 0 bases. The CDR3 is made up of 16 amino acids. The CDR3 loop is CASSVDWGTSAETLYF. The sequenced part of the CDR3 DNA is TGTGCCAGCAGTGTTGACTGGGGGACTAGTGCAGAA.

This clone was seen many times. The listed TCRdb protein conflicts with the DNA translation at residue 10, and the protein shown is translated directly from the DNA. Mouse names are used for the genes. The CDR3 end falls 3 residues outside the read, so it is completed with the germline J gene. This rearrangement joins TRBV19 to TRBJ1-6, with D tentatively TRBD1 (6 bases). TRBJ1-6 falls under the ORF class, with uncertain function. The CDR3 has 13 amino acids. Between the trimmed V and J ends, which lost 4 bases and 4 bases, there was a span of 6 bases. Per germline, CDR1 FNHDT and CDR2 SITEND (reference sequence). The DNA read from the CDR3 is TGTGCCAGCAGTCAGGGGTATAATTCGCCC. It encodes CASSQGYNSP. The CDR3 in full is CASSQGYNSPLYF.

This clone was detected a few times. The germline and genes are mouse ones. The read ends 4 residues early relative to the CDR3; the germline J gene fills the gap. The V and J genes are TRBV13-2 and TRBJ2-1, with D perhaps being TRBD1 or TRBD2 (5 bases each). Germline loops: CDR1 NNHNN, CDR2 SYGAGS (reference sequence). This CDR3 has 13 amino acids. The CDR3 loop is CASGEGVSAEQFF. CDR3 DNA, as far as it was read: TGTGCCAGCGGTGAGGGGGTTTCGGCT.

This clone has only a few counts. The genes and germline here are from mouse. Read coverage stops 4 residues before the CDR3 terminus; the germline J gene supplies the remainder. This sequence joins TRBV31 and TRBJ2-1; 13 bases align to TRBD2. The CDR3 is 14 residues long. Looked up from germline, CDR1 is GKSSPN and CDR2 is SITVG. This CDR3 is CAWRTGGAGAEQFF. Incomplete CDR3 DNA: TGTGCCTGGCGGACTGGGGGGGCTGGGGCT.

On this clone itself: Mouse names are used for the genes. The CDR3 protein is CASSRDLWGGQDTQYF. The sequenced CDR3 bases are TGTGCTAGCAGTAGAGATCTCTGGGGGGGCCAAGAC. The rearrangement links TRBV17 to TRBJ2-5; 9 nucleotides align to TRBD2. The read gets to within 4 residues of the CDR3 end, and the germline J gene fills in the rest. This CDR3 comprises 16 residues. Germline V CDR1 and CDR2: MNHDT, YYDKIL. With V trimmed by 0 bases and J by 2 bases, 3 bases remained unmatched.

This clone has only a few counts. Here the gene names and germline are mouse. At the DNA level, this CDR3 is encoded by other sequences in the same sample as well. The DNA read from the CDR3 is TGTGCCAGCGGTGACACAGGGAGAGCT. Translation gives CASGDTGRA. The entire CDR3 reads CASGDTGRAEQFF. The rearrangement links TRBV13-2 to TRBJ2-1, with a weak D call TRBD1 (6 bases). The CDR3 end is not reached by the read, which stops 4 residues before it; the germline J gene fills it in. Germline loops: CDR1 NNHNN, CDR2 SYGAGS (reference sequence). The CDR3 has 13 amino acids.

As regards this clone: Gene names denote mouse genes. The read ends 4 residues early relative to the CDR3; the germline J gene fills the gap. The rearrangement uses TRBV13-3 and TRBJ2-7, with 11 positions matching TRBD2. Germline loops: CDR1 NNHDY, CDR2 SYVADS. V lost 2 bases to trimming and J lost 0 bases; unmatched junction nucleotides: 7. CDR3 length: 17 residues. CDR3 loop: CASSETRDWGSSYEQYF. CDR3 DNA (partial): TGTGCCAGCAGTGAGACCCGGGACTGGGGGAGCTCCTAT.